A selection of T cell receptor beta chains follows, all from one sample in a study of beta chain features in type 1 diabetes. Profiled with immunoSEQ multiplex PCR; TCRdb holds only in-frame clones, not every one. The sample records over 700,000 clones, roughly 17% being singletons. The sample taken for sequencing was naive CD4+ T cells from blood. The receptors derive from a woman aged 18-29 years in good health. The CDR3 runs from the conserved cysteine through the conserved F or W. The D gene is left open where the match is weak. A clone size is listed for some rows: how often the clone was seen (once, few, many), or a class if it is expanded.

D gene,V gene,J gene,clone size,CDR3 DNA,CDR3 protein
TRBD2,TRBV7-9,TRBJ2-2,-,TGTGCCAGCAGCTTAGATGCGGGAGTCGGCGGGGAGCTGTTTTTT,CASSLDAGVGGELFF
-,TRBV10-3,TRBJ2-3,few,TGTGCCAGCAGGGACTTTACAGATACGCAGTATTTT,CASRDFTDTQYF
-,TRBV6-5,TRBJ2-4,-,TGTGCCAGCAGTACAAACAGGGAGGGGGACATTCAGTACTTC,CASSTNREGDIQYF
TRBD2,TRBV4-1,TRBJ2-1,few,TGCGCCAGTGGACTAGCGGGAGAAGATGAGCAGTTCTTC,CASGLAGEDEQFF
TRBD2,TRBV7-6,TRBJ2-5,few,TGTGCCAGCACCCTGACTAGCATAACAAAGACCCAGTACTTC,CASTLTSITKTQYF
-,TRBV2,TRBJ2-1,-,TGTGCCAGCAGTCCCCGCCGGATGGAGAGCGGCAATGAGCAGTTCTTC,CASSPRRMESGNEQFF
TRBD1,TRBV7-2,TRBJ1-4,few,TGTGCCAGCAGCACGTACCCGACAGGGGAAAAACTGTTTTTT,CASSTYPTGEKLFF
-,TRBV9,TRBJ2-1,-,TGTGCCAGCAGCGTAGTCGGGGCGAACAATGAGCAGTTCTTC,CASSVVGANNEQFF
TRBD1,TRBV28,TRBJ1-2,few,TGTGCCAGCGGTGGCTTGGACAGGGCTTATGGCTACACCTTC,CASGGLDRAYGYTF
-,TRBV7-8,TRBJ2-1,few,TGTGCCAGCAGCTTAGCGAAAAGCAGCTCCTACAATGAGCAGTTCTTC,CASSLAKSSSYNEQFF
TRBD2,TRBV11-2,TRBJ2-1,-,TGTGCCAGCAGCTTCGCGACTAGCGGGTCCACTGAGCAGTTCTTC,CASSFATSGSTEQFF
TRBD2,TRBV4-1,TRBJ2-1,-,TGCGCCAGCAGCCAAGATGAGGTGACTAGCGCCTACAATGAGCAGTTCTTC,CASSQDEVTSAYNEQFF
-,TRBV4-3,TRBJ1-4,-,TGCGCCAGCAGCCAACGTGTGAGGACAGTAGAAAAAACCTCTAATGAAAAACTGTTTTTT,CASSQRVRTVEKTSNEKLFF
-,TRBV10-3,TRBJ2-1,few,TGTGCCATCAGTGAAGTTATCAATGAGCAGTTCTTC,CAISEVINEQFF
-,TRBV15,TRBJ2-7,few,TGTGCCACCAGCAGATCCTCTGAGGGCTACGAGCAGTACTTC,CATSRSSEGYEQYF
-,TRBV7-9,TRBJ1-1,-,TGTGCCAGCAGCTTAGGAAGGATGTCGGGAGGGGGGAACACTGAAGCTTTCTTT,CASSLGRMSGGGNTEAFF
TRBD1,TRBV19,TRBJ2-1,-,TGTGCCAGTATTTCGGGACAGGGATTAGCAAATGAGCAGTTCTTC,CASISGQGLANEQFF
TRBD2,TRBV6-6,TRBJ2-3,-,TGTGCCAGCAGGAAACTAGCGGCTAGCACAGATACGCAGTATTTT,CASRKLAASTDTQYF
TRBD2,TRBV5-6,TRBJ2-1,few,TGTGCCAGCGCAAGAGCGAGCGGGAGAACAAATGAGCAGTTCTTC,CASARASGRTNEQFF
-,TRBV6-5,TRBJ2-5,few,TGTGCCAGCAGCCCCCGGGGGCCCAAAGAGACCCAGTACTTC,CASSPRGPKETQYF
-,TRBV15,TRBJ2-7,-,TGTGCCACCAGCAGAGGACATTCTCCCTACGAGCAGTACTTC,CATSRGHSPYEQYF
TRBD2,TRBV15,TRBJ2-2,-,TGTGCCACCAGCAGTTTCGTGGGAGGGCCTTACGGGGAGCTGTTTTTT,CATSSFVGGPYGELFF
-,TRBV5-4,TRBJ1-1,-,TGTGCCAGCTGTGCAGGGGTCGCCTGGAACACTGAAGCTTTCTTT,CASCAGVAWNTEAFF
TRBD1,TRBV7-2,TRBJ2-1,-,TGTGCCAGCAGCTTAGCTATCTCCGACAGGGGGTACAATGAGCAGTTCTTC,CASSLAISDRGYNEQFF
TRBD1,TRBV4-2,TRBJ1-2,few,TGTGCCAGCAGCCAGGACACAGGGGCGAGTTTCTATGGCTACACCTTC,CASSQDTGASFYGYTF
-,TRBV5-6,TRBJ2-7,-,TGTGCCAGCAGCTTGGGTCGGCACACGACAACCCTTCCCGAGCAGTACTTC,CASSLGRHTTTLPEQYF
-,TRBV21-1,TRBJ2-7,few,TGTGCCAGCAGCAAAGAGGAACAGCCGAGCTCCTACGAGCAGTACTTC,CASSKEEQPSSYEQYF
TRBD2,TRBV4-3,TRBJ2-5,few,TGCGCCAGCAGCGTCGATAGAGCGGGAGGGCCGGAGACCCAGTACTTC,CASSVDRAGGPETQYF
-,TRBV15,TRBJ2-1,few,TGTGCCACCAGCAGAGATGGGCTTATAGCGGAGCATGAGCAGTTCTTC,CATSRDGLIAEHEQFF
-,TRBV5-1,TRBJ2-7,-,TGCGCCAGCAGCTTGGTTCTCCGGGTTTACCTCTACGAGCAGTACTTC,CASSLVLRVYLYEQYF